Listed below are T cell receptor beta chains from one sample, sequenced in a study of T-cell reconstitution after alpha-beta-depleted transplantation in children. One entry per CDR3 protein, called by TCRdb with MiXCR from the PCR reads. This sample has just over 200,000 distinct CDR3 sequences, with about 8.7% found just once. The source was PBMCs, mostly from graft donor cells, collected 360 days after TCRalphabeta/CD19-depleted stem cell transplant. All receptors derive from a male patient aged 2 to 10 who had a stem cell transplant for acute myeloid leukemia, so the T cells may come from the graft donor. The CDR3 runs from the conserved cysteine through the conserved F or W. A D gene is named only where the DNA matches it firmly. Only some rows state a clone size, as once, few, many or a class for expanded clones.

J gene	D gene	CDR3 length	clone size	V gene	CDR3 protein	CDR3 DNA
TRBJ2-3	NA	16	many	TRBV5-4	CASSLRSGPHTDTQYF	TGTGCCAGCAGCTTGCGTTCGGGACCACACACAGATACGCAGTATTTT
TRBJ2-2	TRBD1	14	many	TRBV25-1	CASMRTGRTGELFF	TGTGCCAGCATGCGGACAGGGAGAACCGGGGAGCTGTTTTTT
TRBJ2-3	NA	13	NA	TRBV9	CASSVEDFRSQYF	TGTGCCAGCAGCGTAGAGGACTTTAGGTCGCAGTATTTT
TRBJ1-5	NA	15	few	TRBV20-1	CSAKSGQNSNQPQHF	TGCAGTGCTAAGAGCGGTCAAAACAGCAATCAGCCCCAGCATTTT
TRBJ2-5	NA	13	many	TRBV7-3	CASSSQQQETQYF	TGTGCCAGCAGCTCCCAACAGCAAGAGACCCAGTACTTC
TRBJ1-1	NA	15	few	TRBV12-3/TRBV12-4	CASSPPRGLNTEAFF	TGTGCCAGCAGTCCTCCCCGGGGTCTAAACACTGAAGCTTTCTTT
TRBJ1-1	NA	11	NA	TRBV6-5	CASSRESEAFF	TGTGCCAGCAGCCGGGAAAGTGAAGCTTTCTTT
TRBJ2-7	NA	14	NA	TRBV12-3/TRBV12-4	CASSFKGGGYEQYF	TGTGCCAGCAGTTTCAAGGGTGGTGGGTACGAGCAGTACTTC
TRBJ2-1	TRBD2	15	many	TRBV5-1	CASSLALAGNNEQFF	TGCGCCAGCAGCTTGGCCCTAGCGGGGAACAATGAGCAGTTCTTC
TRBJ2-7	NA	13	many	TRBV12-3/TRBV12-4	CASSLRIKGEQYF	TGTGCCAGCAGTTTGCGGATTAAGGGAGAGCAGTACTTC
TRBJ2-1	NA	14	few	TRBV20-1	CSASDTSGFNEQFF	TGCAGTGCTAGTGATACCTCGGGGTTCAATGAGCAGTTCTTC
TRBJ2-7	NA	14	few	TRBV5-1	CASSLEQATYEQYF	TGCGCCAGCAGCTTGGAGCAGGCCACCTACGAGCAGTACTTC
TRBJ2-3	TRBD1	12	NA	TRBV7-9	CASSTTGVTQYF	TGTGCCAGCAGCACCACAGGGGTGACGCAGTATTTT
TRBJ2-3	TRBD1	12	many	TRBV20-1	CSARQGSDTQYF	TGCAGTGCCCGACAGGGGTCAGATACGCAGTATTTT
TRBJ1-2	NA	15	many	TRBV7-3	CASSLNPTVDYGYTF	TGTGCCAGCAGCTTAAACCCCACGGTGGACTATGGCTACACCTTC
TRBJ2-2	TRBD1	13	few	TRBV30	CAWDRGLSGELFF	TGTGCCTGGGACAGGGGGCTTTCCGGGGAGCTGTTTTTT
TRBJ2-2	NA	16	few	TRBV5-1	CASSLTWRARTGELFF	TGCGCCAGCAGCTTAACTTGGAGGGCCAGGACCGGGGAGCTGTTTTTT
TRBJ2-1	NA	17	NA	TRBV7-2	CASSPRGGVPSYNEQFF	TGTGCCAGCAGCCCCCGGGGAGGAGTTCCCTCCTACAATGAGCAGTTCTTC
TRBJ2-1	TRBD1	15	NA	TRBV15	CATSRDWTGGSEQFF	TGTGCCACCAGCAGAGATTGGACAGGGGGAAGTGAGCAGTTCTTC
TRBJ2-3	NA	13	few	TRBV7-9	CASSTRGQDTQYF	TGTGCCAGCAGCACACGCGGGCAAGATACGCAGTATTTT
TRBJ2-1	TRBD2	14	NA	TRBV7-8	CASSTGLAGYEQFF	TGTGCCAGCAGCACGGGACTAGCGGGGTATGAGCAGTTCTTC
TRBJ2-5	NA	20	few	TRBV24-1	CATSDLQRDLPDRNQETQYF	TGTGCCACCAGTGATTTGCAGCGGGACCTCCCGGACAGGAACCAAGAGACCCAGTACTTC
TRBJ2-5	TRBD1	15	NA	TRBV5-1	CASSLDRGHEETQYF	TGCGCCAGCAGCTTGGACAGGGGGCATGAAGAGACCCAGTACTTC
TRBJ2-1	TRBD2	16	NA	TRBV2	CASSELREGRQNEQFF	TGTGCCAGCAGTGAATTAAGGGAGGGCCGACAGAATGAGCAGTTCTTC
TRBJ2-7	TRBD1	15	few	TRBV18	CASSPPGTGIREQYF	TGTGCCAGCTCACCACCCGGGACAGGGATTCGCGAGCAGTACTTC
TRBJ2-4	TRBD2	15	many	TRBV5-1	CASSPQLAVKNIQYF	TGCGCCAGCAGCCCCCAACTAGCGGTCAAAAACATTCAGTACTTC
TRBJ2-7	NA	16	few	TRBV5-1	CASSSRSGEGSYEQYF	TGCGCCAGCAGCTCCCGTTCCGGGGAAGGCTCCTACGAGCAGTACTTC
TRBJ1-4	NA	11	few	TRBV10-3	CAISDREKLFF	TGTGCCATCAGTGATCGGGAAAAACTGTTTTTT
TRBJ2-5	NA	14	many	TRBV19	CASSMTVTGETQYF	TGTGCCAGTAGTATGACGGTGACAGGCGAGACCCAGTACTTC
TRBJ1-5	TRBD1	15	many	TRBV20-1	CSARRDSHIDQPQHF	TGCAGTGCTAGACGGGACAGCCACATAGATCAGCCCCAGCATTTT
TRBJ2-2	TRBD1	16	NA	TRBV7-9	CASSRGTGVNTGELFF	TGTGCCAGCAGCCGAGGGACAGGGGTGAACACCGGGGAGCTGTTTTTT
TRBJ2-5	TRBD2	14	few	TRBV11-2	CASSLGGGRALQYF	TGTGCCAGCAGCTTAGGAGGCGGGAGGGCACTTCAGTACTTC
TRBJ2-5	TRBD1	13	many	TRBV5-1	CASSLDRAETQYF	TGCGCCAGCAGCCTGGACAGGGCAGAGACCCAGTACTTC
TRBJ1-1	NA	12	few	TRBV20-1	CSASVGDTEAFF	TGCAGTGCTAGTGTGGGGGACACTGAAGCTTTCTTT
TRBJ2-2	NA	15	many	TRBV12-3/TRBV12-4	CASSHYKKNTGELFF	TGTGCCAGCAGCCATTACAAGAAGAACACCGGGGAGCTGTTTTTT
TRBJ2-3	NA	13	NA	TRBV6-2/TRBV6-3	CASDWDGRDTQYF	TGTGCCAGTGATTGGGACGGTCGAGATACGCAGTATTTT
TRBJ1-4	TRBD1	16	many	TRBV4-3	CASSHQPGQDNEKLFF	TGCGCCAGCAGCCACCAACCGGGACAGGACAATGAAAAACTGTTTTTT
TRBJ2-6	TRBD1	19	few	TRBV2	CASTRVQDRGSSGANVLTF	TGTGCCAGCACCCGAGTCCAGGACAGGGGTTCCTCTGGGGCCAACGTCCTGACTTTC
TRBJ2-6	NA	18	few	TRBV4-2	CASSQGPGVGSGANVLTF	TGTGCCAGCAGCCAGGGCCCGGGAGTCGGCTCTGGGGCCAACGTCCTGACTTTC
TRBJ1-1	TRBD1	14	NA	TRBV7-9	CASRPGQGNTEAFF	TGTGCCAGCAGACCCGGACAGGGGAACACTGAAGCTTTCTTT
TRBJ2-2	NA	15	many	TRBV5-6	CASSFRGGKGGELFF	TGTGCCAGCAGCTTCAGAGGGGGAAAAGGCGGGGAGCTGTTTTTT
TRBJ1-3	NA	13	few	TRBV12-3/TRBV12-4	CASRGASGNTIYF	TGTGCCAGCAGAGGGGCCTCTGGGAACACCATATATTTT
TRBJ2-2	TRBD2	16	many	TRBV12-3/TRBV12-4	CASSLSGGAMGGELFF	TGTGCCAGCAGTTTATCCGGGGGGGCTATGGGCGGGGAGCTGTTTTTT